The 22 T cell receptor beta chains below were found in one sample sequenced in a study of blood T cell repertoires in COVID-19. The protocol was immunoSEQ multiplex PCR, while the TCRdb copy is restricted to in-frame clones and leaves out a portion. The sample gives 30,000 to 45,000 clones, over 80% of which show up once; roughly an eighth is in the top ten. The sample consisted of peripheral blood. All receptors derive from a human donor in a cohort sampled during active COVID-19.

This clone has more than one count but fewer than ten. The J gene is TRBJ1-1, the V gene TRBV19; D unresolved. Germline values: CDR1 LNHDA, CDR2 SQIVND (reference sequence). V dropped 5 bases and J dropped 6 bases, with 13 bases sitting between them. This CDR3 region has 13 residues. The CDR3 coding sequence is TGTGCCAGTAGTCCCCAGAGCGTATCTGAAGCTTTCTTT. This encodes CASSPQSVSEAFF.

The chain is built from TRBV18 and TRBJ1-2, with D unresolved. With 3 bases removed from V and 4 bases from J, the gap between germline ends came to 9 bases. The CDR3 sequence is 13 residues long. Germline CDR1 is KGHSH and CDR2 is LQKENI. The CDR3 loop is CASSPMGSYGYTF. DNA for the CDR3: TGTGCCAGCTCACCTATGGGGAGCTATGGCTACACCTTC.

The chain links TRBV19 to TRBJ2-1; 16 bases map to TRBD2. CDR1 is LNHDA, CDR2 SQIVND, per germline (reference sequence). The CDR3 contains 18 residues. V lost 7 bases, J lost 0 bases, and 6 bases stayed unmatched. The CDR3 DNA follows: TGTGCCAGTACCTCGGGACTAGCGGGGGGGAGCTCCTACAATGAGCAGTTCTTC. Encoded protein: CASTSGLAGGSSYNEQFF. Looking up the rest from reference TRBV19 and TRBJ2-1 gives the full variable domain: DGGITQSPKYLFRKEGQNVTLSCEQNLNHDAMYWYRQDPGQGLRLIYYSQIVNDFQKGDIAEGYSVSREKKESFPLTVTSAQKNPTAFYLCASTSGLAGGSSYNEQFFGPGTRLTVL.

The chain joins TRBV7-9 to TRBJ2-5, with no clear D. CDR1 is SEHNR and CDR2 is FQNEAQ in the germline V gene (reference sequence). The CDR3 is 12 residues long. V shed 3 bases and J shed 3 bases, with 5 bases lying between them. Written as DNA, the CDR3 is TGTGCCAGCAGCTTTATAGAAGAGACCCAGTACTTC. Protein: CASSFIEETQYF.

The V and J genes are TRBV6-6 and TRBJ2-1; 8 bases line up with TRBD1. CDR1 is MNHNY, CDR2 SVGAGI, per germline (reference sequence). J was trimmed by 3 bases and V by 10 bases; bases with no gene match: 5. This CDR3 contains 13 residues. DNA for the CDR3: TGTGCCACGTGGACAGGGAGCTACAATGAGCAGTTCTTC. This codes for CATWTGSYNEQFF.

This clone came up once. The V call is TRBV6-5, the J call TRBJ2-2; tentatively, D is TRBD2 (6 bases). Trimming stripped 7 bases from V and 2 bases from J, with 11 bases between. From germline, CDR1 is MNHEY and CDR2 SVGAGI. This CDR3 spans 14 amino acids. In DNA, the CDR3 is TGTGCCAGCAAGGAGGGGCCCAACACCGGGGAGCTGTTTTTT. This translates into CASKEGPNTGELFF.

The chain links TRBV29-1 to TRBJ1-1; TRBD1 matches at 8 bases. The CDR3 loop spans 14 amino acids. V was clipped by 3 bases and J by 1 base; unmatched bases: 4. Per germline, CDR1 SQVTM and CDR2 ANQGSEA. DNA for the CDR3: TGCAGCGTTGATCTCCAGGGGGCGAACACTGAAGCTTTCTTT. The encoded protein is CSVDLQGANTEAFF.

V and J are TRBV4-3 and TRBJ2-7; 7 bases line up with TRBD1. CDR3 size: 14 residues. Germline loops: CDR1 LGHNA, CDR2 YSLEER. The trim removed 4 bases at V and 3 bases at J, leaving 6 bases unmatched. For the CDR3, the DNA is TGCGCCAGCAGCCGGTACCGGGACAGCTACGAGCAGTACTTC. The encoded protein is CASSRYRDSYEQYF.

The rearrangement links TRBV6-5 to TRBJ1-4; 10 bases agree with TRBD1. This CDR3 spans 14 amino acids. Germline V gene sequence: CDR1 MNHEY, CDR2 SVGAGI. The V gene end was trimmed by 7 bases and the J gene end by 10 bases; junction bases not matched to a gene: 9. This CDR3 is CASTPGTGVAKLFF. The DNA for the CDR3 is TGTGCCAGCACCCCGGGGACAGGGGTAGCAAAACTGTTTTTT.

The CDR3 loop reads CASSENRGRLYTIYF. The CDR3 DNA reads TGTGCCAGCAGCGAGAACAGGGGGCGGCTTTACACCATATATTTT. The V gene is TRBV7-8, the J gene TRBJ1-3, with 9 bases identical to TRBD1. V lost 5 bases, J lost 8 bases, and 10 bases stayed unmatched. This CDR3 is 15 amino acids long. Germline values: CDR1 SGHVS, CDR2 FQNEAQ.

The J gene is TRBJ2-5, the V gene TRBV5-4; D gene unclear. There are 14 residues in the CDR3. Trimming removed 1 base at V and 0 bases at J, with 7 bases between. The germline gives CDR1 SGHNT, CDR2 YYREEE (reference sequence). CDR3 nucleotides: TGTGCCAGCAGCTTGAGCCGGTACCAAGAGACCCAGTACTTC. Protein sequence: CASSLSRYQETQYF. Filled out from reference TRBV5-4 and TRBJ2-5, the complete variable domain reads ETGVTQSPTHLIKTRGQQVTLRCSSQSGHNTVSWYQQALGQGPQFIFQYYREEENGRGNFPPRFSGLQFPNYSSELNVNALELDDSALYLCASSLSRYQETQYFGPGTRLLVL.

This chain uses TRBV7-8 with TRBJ2-7; D remains unclear. Germline values: CDR1 SGHVS, CDR2 FQNEAQ. V gave up 1 base and J gave up 3 bases, with 16 bases separating them. This CDR3 region has 16 residues. CDR3 sequence reads: CASSLGITTFFYEQYF. CDR3 in DNA: TGTGCCAGCAGCTTAGGTATTACCACTTTCTTCTACGAGCAGTACTTC.

This clone was observed a few times. The V and J genes are TRBV7-8 and TRBJ1-5, with D tentatively TRBD1 (6 bases). This CDR3 has 14 amino acids. With 3 bases removed from V and 4 bases from J, the gap between germline ends came to 10 bases. The germline V gene encodes CDR1 SGHVS and CDR2 FQNEAQ. The CDR3 bases are TGTGCCAGCAGCTTTAGGACAGATAATCAGCCCCAGCATTTT. This encodes CASSFRTDNQPQHF.

The J gene is TRBJ2-3, the V gene TRBV4-3; D ambiguous. Germline values: CDR1 LGHNA, CDR2 YSLEER. With 1 base removed from V and 2 bases from J, the gap between germline ends came to 10 bases. The CDR3 runs to 15 residues. CDR3 residues: CASSQGSTDTDTQYF. CDR3 sequence (DNA): TGCGCCAGCAGCCAAGGTAGCACCGACACAGATACGCAGTATTTT.

This sequence joins TRBV7-9 and TRBJ1-6; 7 bases align to TRBD1. This CDR3 comprises 15 residues. Germline trimming cut 2 bases from V and 6 bases from J; bases unmatched to any gene: 4. CDR1 and CDR2 (germline): SEHNR, FQNEAQ (reference sequence). The CDR3 loop reads CASSLHRQGNSPLHF. In DNA form, the CDR3 reads TGTGCCAGCAGCTTACACCGACAGGGTAATTCACCCCTCCACTTT.

The chain employs TRBV3-1 (or the pseudogene TRBV3-2) and TRBJ2-3; TRBD2 is a possible D gene (7 bases). Trimming left V 3 bases short and J 3 bases short, with 13 bases between. The CDR3 loop spans 15 amino acids. Germline assignment: CDR1 LGHDT and CDR2 YNNKEL (reference sequence). CDR3 loop: CASSHVGGRTDTQYF. In nucleotides, the CDR3 is TGTGCCAGCAGCCACGTGGGGGGGCGTACAGATACGCAGTATTTT.

The rearrangement uses TRBV7-2 and TRBJ2-2; TRBD1 matches 7 bases. Germline loops: CDR1 SGHTA, CDR2 FQGNSA. CDR3 length: 16 residues. V was clipped by 5 bases and J by 7 bases; unmatched bases: 13. The CDR3 here is CASSLLAGGRNGELFF. DNA for the CDR3: TGTGCCAGCAGCCTCTTAGCAGGGGGAAGGAACGGGGAGCTGTTTTTT.

V and J are TRBV7-2 and TRBJ1-1, with 7 nucleotides matching TRBD1. This CDR3 is 16 amino acids long. The germline V gene encodes CDR1 SGHTA and CDR2 FQGNSA. The V gene end was trimmed by 5 bases and the J gene end by 0 bases; junction bases not matched to a gene: 9. As DNA, the CDR3 is TGTGCCAGCAGCCCCCATAGGACAGGACTGAACACTGAAGCTTTCTTT. Translation gives CASSPHRTGLNTEAFF.

The chain uses TRBV2 and TRBJ2-5, with TRBD1 identical over 9 bases. Germline CDR1 is SNHLY and CDR2 is FYNNEI. The CDR3 covers 15 residues. V was clipped by 6 bases and J by 5 bases; unmatched bases: 10. CDR3 bases: TGTGCCAGCAGCCGTAACAGGGGGCTAGAGGAGACCCAGTACTTC. This gives the protein CASSRNRGLEETQYF.

The J gene is TRBJ1-5, the V gene TRBV6-5; TRBD1 is a possible D gene (5 bases). The CDR3 totals 15 residues. V lost 5 bases and J lost 0, with 11 bases in between. Germline CDR1 reads MNHEY; CDR2 reads SVGAGI. This CDR3 reads CASSRTSYSNQPQHF. The CDR3 bases are TGTGCCAGCAGTCGGACAAGCTATAGCAATCAGCCCCAGCATTTT.

V usage is TRBV18 and J usage is TRBJ1-6; 7 bases agree with TRBD1. V dropped 5 bases and J dropped 2; count of bases not matched to a gene: 0. Germline V gives CDR1 KGHSH, CDR2 LQKENI. The CDR3 length is 14 residues. The CDR3 region is CASSDRAYNSPLHF. CDR3 DNA: TGTGCCAGCTCAGACAGGGCCTATAATTCACCCCTCCACTTT.

The J gene is TRBJ2-2, the V gene TRBV9; D might be TRBD2 (7 bases). With 4 bases removed from V and 4 bases from J, the gap between germline ends came to 20 bases. Germline V gives CDR1 SGDLS, CDR2 YYNGEE. This CDR3 spans 17 amino acids. This chain's CDR3 is CASSPRGSGGGTGELFF. CDR3 nucleotides: TGTGCCAGCAGCCCCCGCGGTTCGGGGGGCGGCACCGGGGAGCTGTTTTTT.